Each of the 6 T cell receptor beta chains below was sequenced from the same sample in a study of blood T cell repertoires in COVID-19. The data were produced by immunoSEQ multiplex PCR, yet TCRdb's version contains in-frame clones alone and is incomplete. The sample lists some 270,000 clones, roughly 89% occurring once. Sequencing input: PBMCs or T cells enriched from blood (not recorded which). These receptors all stem from a woman aged 55-70 years who had recovered from COVID-19.

The V gene is TRBV11-2, the J gene TRBJ1-3; D is perhaps TRBD1 (5 bases). CDR3 size: 15 residues. Trimming shortened V by 5 bases and J by 0 bases, and 11 bases separated the two germline ends. CDR1 and CDR2 from the germline V gene are SGHAT and FQNNGV. The CDR3 DNA follows: TGTGCCAGCAGCCCCGACAGATCCTCTGGAAACACCATATATTTT. It encodes CASSPDRSSGNTIYF.

V is TRBV30 and J is TRBJ1-6; D uncertain. The CDR3 loop spans 13 amino acids. From germline, CDR1 is GTSNPN and CDR2 SVGIG (reference sequence). Trimming left V 0 bases short and J 5 bases short, with 5 bases between. CDR3 nucleotides: TGTGCCTGGAGTGTGGCAGATAATTCACCCCTCCACTTT. Translating it yields CAWSVADNSPLHF.

The chain links TRBV30 to TRBJ2-3; D is perhaps TRBD1 (5 bases). Trimming took 0 bases from V and 8 from J, leaving 9 bases between them. There are 12 residues in the CDR3. CDR1 and CDR2 (germline): GTSNPN, SVGIG (reference sequence). The CDR3 here is CAWSVSRGTQYF. DNA for the CDR3: TGTGCCTGGAGTGTATCTAGGGGTACGCAGTATTTT.

V usage is TRBV7-2 and J usage is TRBJ2-7, with D perhaps TRBD2 (7 bases). The CDR3 contains 13 residues. Germline CDR1 and CDR2: SGHTA and FQGNSA. V gave up 1 base and J gave up 6 bases, with 10 bases separating them. This CDR3 is CASSLVGGREQYF. The CDR3 DNA follows: TGTGCCAGCAGCTTAGTGGGGGGGCGCGAGCAGTACTTC.

The chain links TRBV29-1 to TRBJ2-7; TRBD2 might be the D (5 bases). Trimming stripped 4 bases from V and 0 bases from J, with 13 bases between. The length of the CDR3 is 14 residues. Germline values: CDR1 SQVTM, CDR2 ANQGSEA. The CDR3 bases are TGCAGCGTTGCTGGAGGTGGGTCCTCCTACGAGCAGTACTTC. Translated: CSVAGGGSSYEQYF.

The chain is built from TRBV7-2 and TRBJ1-1; no definite D call. CDR1 is SGHTA, CDR2 FQGNSA, per germline. The CDR3 loop spans 13 amino acids. Trimming took 3 bases from V and 8 from J, leaving 13 bases between them. The CDR3: CASSFPSGREAFF. As DNA, the CDR3 is TGTGCCAGCAGCTTCCCCTCTGGCCGCGAAGCTTTCTTT.